The 32 T cell receptor beta chains reported below all come from one sample, sequenced in a study of T cell responses to AZD1222 COVID-19 vaccine. TCRdb's copy holds only in-frame clones and misses some; the assay was immunoSEQ multiplex PCR. The sample has some 190,000 clones, 90% to 95% seen once. The sample was peripheral blood, taken 28 days after the second dose of the MenACWY control vaccine. Every receptor here comes from an adult who received the MenACWY meningococcal vaccine as a control.

About this clone: The junction differs from germline at one of its ends, possibly a read error. This chain joins TRBV18 and TRBJ2-1; D is uncertain. Germline values: CDR1 KGHSH, CDR2 LQKENI. The CDR3 sequence is 16 residues long. CDR3 DNA: TGTGCCAGCTCATCACCTAGTAATATAAGGGACAATGAGCAGTTCTTC. It yields the protein CASSSPSNIRDNEQFF. Combining the CDR3 with reference TRBV18 and TRBJ2-1 gives the whole variable domain NAGVMQNPRHLVRRRGQEARLRCSPMKGHSHVYWYRQLPEEGLKFMVYLQKENIIDESGMPKERFSAEFPKEGPSILRIQQVVRGDSAAYFCASSSPSNIRDNEQFFGPGTRLTVL.

The chain recombines TRBV28 with TRBJ2-1, with D tentatively TRBD2 (5 bases). Germline CDR1 MDHEN, CDR2 SYDVKM. Trimming took 7 bases from V and 0 from J, leaving 7 bases between them. The CDR3 has 13 residues. CDR3 nucleotides: TGTGCCAGCACGGGAAACTCCTACAATGAGCAGTTCTTC. It codes for CASTGNSYNEQFF.

The chain uses TRBV27 and TRBJ2-7; D not certain. The CDR3 is 14 amino acids. V lost 4 bases to trimming and J lost 0 bases, with 10 bases between them. Germline CDR1 MNHEY, CDR2 SMNVEV (reference sequence). CDR3 sequence (DNA): TGTGCCAGCAGTTACCGGTCCCCCTCCTACGAGCAGTACTTC. As protein: CASSYRSPSYEQYF.

This chain joins TRBV6-1 and TRBJ1-6; D may be TRBD1 (5 bases). The CDR3 loop spans 15 amino acids. Germline CDR1 MNHNS, CDR2 SASEGT. Trimming took 2 bases from V and 8 from J, leaving 13 bases between them. CDR3 DNA: TGTGCCAGCAGTGAATTTACAGGAGGTGATTCACCCCTCCACTTT. This gives the protein CASSEFTGGDSPLHF.

The V and J genes are TRBV28 and TRBJ1-6, with D unresolved. V lost 6 bases to trimming and J lost 11 bases, with 17 bases between them. CDR1 is MDHEN, CDR2 SYDVKM, per germline. The CDR3 sequence is 14 residues long. CDR3 loop: CASRAQWEIAPLHF. Written as DNA, the CDR3 is TGTGCCAGCAGAGCACAATGGGAGATCGCACCCCTCCACTTT.

The chain has TRBV3-1 (or the pseudogene TRBV3-2) and TRBJ1-4; D call uncertain. The CDR3 covers 12 residues. V shed 6 bases and J shed 8 bases, with 10 bases lying between them. Germline-derived CDR1 and CDR2 are LGHDT and YNNKEL (reference sequence). DNA of the CDR3: TGTGCCAGCAGTCAGCCCGGGGAAAAACTGTTTTTT. It specifies CASSQPGEKLFF.

The count of this clone is one. This chain uses TRBV6-4 with TRBJ2-3; 9 nucleotides match TRBD2. This CDR3 has 13 amino acids. Germline V CDR1 and CDR2: MRHNA, SNTAGT. Trimming at V came to 6 bases and at J to 4 bases, leaving 2 bases not matched to a gene. CDR3 nucleotides: TGTGCCAGCAGGGCTAGCGGGGCAGATACGCAGTATTTT. Translating it yields CASRASGADTQYF.

This sequence joins TRBV5-1 and TRBJ2-2; D might be TRBD2 (5 bases). V gave up 4 bases and J gave up 7 bases, with 14 bases separating them. There are 14 residues in the CDR3. Per the germline V gene, CDR1 is SGHRS and CDR2 is YFSETQ. This CDR3 is CASSGEWVVGELFF. The DNA for the CDR3 is TGCGCCAGCAGCGGGGAGTGGGTCGTCGGGGAGCTGTTTTTT. The whole variable domain, remainder taken from reference TRBV5-1 and TRBJ2-2, is KAGVTQTPRYLIKTRGQQVTLSCSPISGHRSVSWYQQTPGQGLQFLFEYFSETQRNKGNFPGRFSGRQFSNSRSEMNVSTLELGDSALYLCASSGEWVVGELFFGEGSRLTVL.

The V gene is TRBV15, the J gene TRBJ2-5, with D tentatively TRBD2 (5 bases). From germline, CDR1 is LNHNV and CDR2 YYDKDF (reference sequence). This CDR3 is 16 amino acids long. V was cut by 1 base and J by 5 bases, with 17 bases left in between. CDR3 sequence (DNA): TGTGCCACCAGCAGAGTTGGGGAGAGGGCGTGGGAGACCCAGTACTTC. It specifies CATSRVGERAWETQYF.

The J gene is TRBJ1-2, the V gene TRBV20-1; TRBD1 might be the D (5 bases). The CDR3 contains 14 residues. CDR1 and CDR2 from the germline V gene are DFQATT and SNEGSKA (reference sequence). The V end was cut by 3 bases, the J end by 4 bases, with 15 bases between. This CDR3 is CSASTGTQLYGYTF. The CDR3 nucleotides read TGCAGTGCTAGTACCGGGACTCAGCTCTATGGCTACACCTTC.

The chain links TRBV7-6 to TRBJ1-4; TRBD1 matches 9 bases. This CDR3 has 13 residues. In germline, CDR1 is SGHVS, CDR2 FNYEAQ. V lost 10 bases, J lost 4 bases, and 4 bases stayed unmatched. CDR3 loop: CATPDRGNEKLFF. DNA of the CDR3: TGTGCCACCCCGGACAGGGGTAATGAAAAACTGTTTTTT.

CDR3 bases: TGTGCCAGCAGCGTAACGGGGTTTTCCAATCAGCCCCAGCATTTT. This gives the protein CASSVTGFSNQPQHF. The V and J genes are TRBV9 and TRBJ1-5; no definite D call. The germline V gene encodes CDR1 SGDLS and CDR2 YYNGEE. The CDR3 length is 15 residues. Trimming took off 1 base at V and 3 bases at J, with 11 bases between the two ends.

The rearrangement joins TRBV5-1 to TRBJ1-3; TRBD1 is a possible D gene (6 bases). Deletions cut 4 bases from V and 0 bases from J, with 14 bases between. This CDR3 has 16 amino acids. Per germline, CDR1 SGHRS and CDR2 YFSETQ. DNA for the CDR3: TGCGCCAGCAGCCTGGGGTACAGGGCCTCTGGAAACACCATATATTTT. Translation: CASSLGYRASGNTIYF.

The chain is built from TRBV19 and TRBJ1-1; no firm D call. The CDR3 runs 14 residues. V lost 5 bases, J lost 1 base, and 11 bases lay in between. CDR1 LNHDA and CDR2 SQIVND come from the germline V gene (reference sequence). CDR3 coding DNA: TGTGCCAGTAGTTCACAGATGGGGAACACTGAAGCTTTCTTT. Amino acids: CASSSQMGNTEAFF.

The chain employs TRBV28 and TRBJ2-7; D might be TRBD1 (5 bases). The CDR3 has 16 residues. Per germline, CDR1 MDHEN and CDR2 SYDVKM. Trimming pared 5 bases from V and 0 bases from J, leaving 17 bases between. Written as DNA, the CDR3 is TGTGCCAGCAGTAAGGTAGGGGCGATTAGCTCCTACGAGCAGTACTTC. Protein product: CASSKVGAISSYEQYF.

The CDR3 here is CASGLGLNEQFF. The DNA of the CDR3 is TGTGCCAGCGGGCTCGGGTTAAATGAGCAGTTCTTC. The chain has TRBV2 and TRBJ2-1; no definite D call. CDR3 length: 12 residues. V was pared by 8 bases and J by 7 bases, with 12 bases between. Germline V CDR1 and CDR2: SNHLY, FYNNEI. Full variable domain (missing parts from reference TRBV2 and TRBJ2-1): EPEVTQTPSHQVTQMGQEVILRCVPISNHLYFYWYRQILGQKVEFLVSFYNNEISEKSEIFDDQFSVERPDGSNFTLKIRSTKLEDSAMYFCASGLGLNEQFFGPGTRLTVL.

The chain employs TRBV4-2 and TRBJ2-3; 13 bases are a match to TRBD2. J gave up 4 bases and V 0 bases, and 1 base lay outside the gene matches. The CDR3 length is 16 residues. Germline-derived CDR1 and CDR2 are LGHNA and YNFKEQ. The CDR3 is CASSQDTSGGADTQYF. The CDR3 nucleotides read TGTGCCAGCAGCCAAGATACTAGCGGGGGGGCAGATACGCAGTATTTT.

Of note for this clone: In the same sample, other DNA sequences code for this CDR3. The V and J genes are TRBV18 and TRBJ2-7, with D possibly matching TRBD2 (6 bases). The CDR3 contains 13 residues. V lost 0 bases to trimming and J lost 4 bases, with 7 bases between them. Germline-derived CDR1 and CDR2 are KGHSH and LQKENI. The CDR3 region is CASSPPGGYEQYF. DNA for the CDR3: TGTGCCAGCTCACCACCCGGGGGATACGAGCAGTACTTC.

The chain has TRBV3-1 (or the pseudogene TRBV3-2) and TRBJ1-1; D is perhaps TRBD1 (6 bases). The CDR3 has 12 amino acids. The germline CDR1 and CDR2 sequences are LGHDT and YNNKEL (reference sequence). Trimming removed 2 bases from V and 11 bases from J, with 12 bases in between. The CDR3 loop is CASSQFQGSAFF. The DNA for the CDR3 is TGTGCCAGCAGCCAATTTCAGGGGTCCGCTTTCTTT.

The chain carries TRBV2 and TRBJ2-3; D gene ambiguous. Trimming stripped 8 bases from V and 2 bases from J, with 11 bases between. Looked up from germline, CDR1 is SNHLY and CDR2 is FYNNEI. This CDR3 has 13 amino acids. The CDR3 nucleotides are TGTGCCAGCGTGCTCCTCCCCACAGATACGCAGTATTTT. The encoded protein is CASVLLPTDTQYF.

The chain joins TRBV5-6 to TRBJ2-7; 7 nucleotides align to TRBD2. The germline CDR1 and CDR2 sequences are SGHDT and YYEEEE. Unmatched junction bases numbered 22, after V lost 4 bases and J lost 9 bases. The CDR3 contains 17 residues. The CDR3 is CASSVNEGLAVLRAQYF. In DNA form, the CDR3 reads TGTGCCAGCAGCGTGAATGAGGGGCTAGCGGTCCTACGAGCGCAGTACTTC.

This clone showed up just once. The gene calls are TRBV28 and TRBJ2-1, with unresolved D. The CDR3 runs 15 residues. The germline CDR1 and CDR2 sequences are MDHEN and SYDVKM. Trimming pared 5 bases from V and 5 bases from J, leaving 16 bases between. The CDR3 region is CASSPNLAGHNEQFF. The CDR3 DNA reads as TGTGCCAGCAGTCCTAATCTTGCTGGCCACAATGAGCAGTTCTTC.

The chain has TRBV27 and TRBJ1-3; D is possibly TRBD1 (5 bases). Per germline, CDR1 MNHEY and CDR2 SMNVEV (reference sequence). This CDR3 comprises 14 residues. The ends were cut back, 9 bases at V and 0 bases at J, with 12 bases in the middle. Here the CDR3 reads CASRAQGSGNTIYF. CDR3 nucleotides: TGTGCCAGTCGGGCCCAGGGCTCTGGAAACACCATATATTTT.

The chain is built from TRBV28 and TRBJ1-3; 7 nucleotides match TRBD1. The CDR3 consists of 17 residues. CDR1 and CDR2 (germline): MDHEN, SYDVKM. V shed 6 bases and J 3 bases; nucleotides not matched to a gene: 14. This CDR3 is CASSLGQLNAHGNTIYF. CDR3 nucleotide sequence: TGTGCCAGCAGCCTGGGACAGTTAAACGCCCATGGAAACACCATATATTTT.

The V gene is TRBV2, the J gene TRBJ1-1, with a tentative D call TRBD1 (6 bases). Per germline, CDR1 SNHLY and CDR2 FYNNEI. V lost 2 bases, J lost 0 bases, and 13 bases lay in between. The CDR3 spans 16 residues. CDR3 protein: CASSERGTRMNTEAFF. The CDR3 bases are TGTGCCAGCAGTGAAAGGGGGACAAGGATGAACACTGAAGCTTTCTTT. Together with reference TRBV2 and TRBJ1-1, the CDR3 gives the full variable domain: EPEVTQTPSHQVTQMGQEVILRCVPISNHLYFYWYRQILGQKVEFLVSFYNNEISEKSEIFDDQFSVERPDGSNFTLKIRSTKLEDSAMYFCASSERGTRMNTEAFFGQGTRLTVV.

The V gene is TRBV9, the J gene TRBJ2-7; D possibly corresponds to TRBD2 (6 bases). V was pared by 0 bases and J by 5 bases, with 12 bases between. This CDR3 comprises 14 residues. Germline-derived CDR1 and CDR2 are SGDLS and YYNGEE. The CDR3 nucleotides read TGTGCCAGCAGCGTAGCCGGGAGTTTCGACGAGCAGTACTTC. Its translation: CASSVAGSFDEQYF.

The V gene is TRBV6-6, the J gene TRBJ2-7, with TRBD2 identical over 7 bases. The CDR3 has 15 residues. The germline CDR1 and CDR2 sequences are MNHNY and SVGAGI (reference sequence). Germline trimming cut 2 bases from V and 2 bases from J; bases unmatched to any gene: 6. The CDR3 DNA reads TGTGCCAGCAGTTACGGGGAGGGCCCTACCTACGAGCAGTACTTC. Translated: CASSYGEGPTYEQYF.

Only one count was recorded for this clone. The genes are TRBV18 and TRBJ2-5, with TRBD2 as a possible D gene (6 bases). The CDR3 extends over 16 amino acids. Germline CDR1 and CDR2: KGHSH and LQKENI. V was pared by 0 bases and J by 1 base, with 12 bases between. The CDR3 reads CASSPPAVAAQETQYF. In nucleotides, the CDR3 is TGTGCCAGCTCACCACCGGCAGTAGCGGCCCAAGAGACCCAGTACTTC.

The chain couples TRBV9 to TRBJ1-2; maybe TRBD1 (5 bases). There are 13 residues in the CDR3. Trimming stripped 0 bases from V and 8 bases from J, with 11 bases between. Germline values: CDR1 SGDLS, CDR2 YYNGEE. CDR3 DNA: TGTGCCAGCAGCGTAGCAGGGTTTGAGGGCTACACCTTC. Protein sequence: CASSVAGFEGYTF.

The chain recombines TRBV28 with TRBJ1-1; possible D gene TRBD1, 5 bases. Germline V gene sequence: CDR1 MDHEN, CDR2 SYDVKM. The V and J ends lost 2 bases and 6 bases respectively, with 13 bases between them. The CDR3 runs to 14 residues. The CDR3 DNA sequence: TGTGCCAGCAGTTTAGCCGGGGGGTGGTCTGAAGCTTTCTTT. Protein sequence: CASSLAGGWSEAFF.

The rearrangement joins TRBV25-1 to TRBJ2-7; D is unclear. The CDR3 extends over 13 amino acids. V lost 0 bases to trimming and J lost 3 bases, with 6 bases between them. Per the germline V gene, CDR1 is MGHDK and CDR2 is SYGVNS. The CDR3 DNA is TGTGCCAGCAGTGAATATAACCTCTACGAGCAGTACTTC. It translates to CASSEYNLYEQYF.

This sequence joins TRBV2 and TRBJ1-2, with D uncertain. Germline CDR1 SNHLY, CDR2 FYNNEI. This CDR3 comprises 15 residues. The V gene lost 6 bases and the J gene lost 3 bases, with 17 bases spanning the gap. As DNA, the CDR3 is TGTGCCAGCAGACTCATTGGACGCTCCGACTATGGCTACACCTTC. Residues: CASRLIGRSDYGYTF.